The next 6 T cell receptor beta chains were all read from a single sample in a study of CD8 T cells in Susac syndrome (dated by TCRdb to about 2019). The library relied on the immunoSEQ multiplex PCR assay. RNA was extracted with the RNeasy kit and 0.5 to 1 ug was reverse transcribed using random hexamers. Using fastp trimming at Q25 and MiXCR clonotype assembly, TCRdb reanalyzed the public sequencing data and kept in-frame beta chains. Rows are unified per CDR3 protein, each entry keeping the most common DNA and genes. This sample lists around 79,000 distinct CDR3 sequences; around 96% were detected once. The ten largest clones capture roughly 0.42% of the sample. Material for sequencing was CD8+ T cells from PBMCs. The receptors stem from a human donor with multiple sclerosis.

This clonotype appeared once. The rearrangement uses TRBV13 and TRBJ2-7; D possibly corresponds to TRBD1 (6 bases). The CDR3 has 14 residues. Germline lookup yields CDR1 PRHDT and CDR2 FYEKMQ (reference sequence). Trimming took 5 bases from V and 3 from J, leaving 14 bases between them. CDR3 loop: CASSPLNRVYEQYF. The CDR3 nucleotides are TGTGCCAGCAGCCCACTAAACAGGGTCTACGAGCAGTACTTC.

The chain links TRBV29-1 to TRBJ2-1; D is perhaps TRBD2 (5 bases). The CDR3 is 11 amino acids. Germline values: CDR1 SQVTM, CDR2 ANQGSEA. DNA of the CDR3: TGCTGCGGAGGATCCCGAAATGAGCAGTTCTTC. Its translation: CCGGSRNEQFF.

V is TRBV29-1 and J is TRBJ2-7; possibly TRBD1 for D (5 bases). The CDR3 is 12 amino acids. V lost 2 bases, J lost 6 bases, and 11 bases lay in between. CDR1 and CDR2 from the germline V gene are SQVTM and ANQGSEA. As DNA, the CDR3 is TGCAGCGTTGAATCTGACAGCCGCGAGCAGTACTTC. Amino acid sequence: CSVESDSREQYF.

The V call is TRBV12-3 or TRBV12-4, the J call TRBJ2-5; 15 bases are a match to TRBD2. Unmatched junction bases numbered 6, after V lost 6 bases and J lost 7 bases. The CDR3 contains 15 residues. The CDR3 DNA reads TGTGCCAGCAGCGGACTAGCGGGAGGGCCGTGGACCCAGTACTTC. Its protein is CASSGLAGGPWTQYF.

V usage is TRBV13 and J usage is TRBJ2-3; 8 nucleotides line up with TRBD2. Germline assignment: CDR1 PRHDT and CDR2 FYEKMQ (reference sequence). The ends lost 5 bases at V and 4 bases at J; junction bases unmatched: 14. The CDR3 consists of 17 residues. CDR3 bases: TGTGCCAGCAGCCCAGACCCGGGTAGCGGGGATCCAGATACGCAGTATTTT. Translation gives CASSPDPGSGDPDTQYF.

The rearrangement uses TRBV29-1 and TRBJ2-1; D is unresolved. Germline V gives CDR1 SQVTM, CDR2 ANQGSEA. This CDR3 has 14 amino acids. Deletions cut 5 bases from V and 0 bases from J, with 11 bases between. DNA for the CDR3: TGCAGCGTTTACCAAACAAGCTCCTACAATGAGCAGTTCTTC. Amino acid sequence: CSVYQTSSYNEQFF.